A selection of T cell receptor beta chains follows, all from one sample in a study of breast tumors, draining lymph nodes, adjacent tissues. Using its own MiXCR run on the multiplex PCR reads, TCRdb lists one record per CDR3 protein. Seen here are about 230,000 distinct CDR3 sequences, approximately 30% observed once, and the top ten hold over 1.1%. Sequenced sample: axillary lymph node tissue. Receptor source: a female donor with breast cancer. Some clones in this sample may be carry-over from other donors' samples. Both conserved end residues are part of each CDR3. The D gene is left open where the match is weak. The listing skips clone size in some rows; elsewhere it reads once, few, many or a size class.

CDR3nt	CDR3aa	v_gene	j_gene	abundance	d_gene
TGTGCCAGCTTACAGGGAGGAGGGACTGAAGCTTTCTTT	CASLQGGGTEAFF	TRBV7-8	TRBJ1-1	few	.
TGCGCCAACAGCTTAGGTAGCAATCAGCCCCAGCATTTT	CANSLGSNQPQHF	TRBV5-1	TRBJ1-5	many	.
TGTGCCAGCAGTTTGGGACAGGGGGCCGACGAGCAGTACTTC	CASSLGQGADEQYF	TRBV12-3/TRBV12-4	TRBJ2-7	many	TRBD1
TGTGCCAGCAGTGAGGCAGGGCGGAGGGGCTACACCTTC	CASSEAGRRGYTF	TRBV6-1	TRBJ1-2	many	.
TGCAGCGTTGAGCGTAGCGGGAGCGCAGATACGCAGTATTTT	CSVERSGSADTQYF	TRBV29-1	TRBJ2-3	many	TRBD2
TGTGCCAGCAGCTTAGATCCGGGGGTAGCGGGAGACTACGAGCAGTACTTC	CASSLDPGVAGDYEQYF	TRBV11-2	TRBJ2-7	many	TRBD2
TGTGCCAGCAGAACTTCTGGACAGGAAATGAACACTGAACCTTTCTTT	CASRTSGQEMNTEPFF	TRBV7-8	TRBJ1-1	.	TRBD1
TGTGCCAGCAGTGTAGGTGACTATGGCTACACCTTC	CASSVGDYGYTF	TRBV12-3/TRBV12-4	TRBJ1-2	many	.
TGCAGTGCTAGTTCGGGGGGGGCGCAAAGCAATCAGCCCCAGCATTTT	CSASSGGAQSNQPQHF	TRBV20-1	TRBJ1-5	once	.
TGTGCCAGCAGCTCTGAGTACACTGAAGCTTTCTTT	CASSSEYTEAFF	TRBV7-6	TRBJ1-1	.	.
TGCAGTGCGCGGCGGATAAGCTCCTACAATGAGCAGTTCTTC	CSARRISSYNEQFF	TRBV20-1	TRBJ2-1	many	.
TGTGCCAGCCCGGGGGTTAGCACAGATACGCAGTATTTT	CASPGVSTDTQYF	TRBV7-9	TRBJ2-3	many	.
TGTGCCAGCAGTTTACAGGGATTATACGAGCAGTACTTC	CASSLQGLYEQYF	TRBV7-2	TRBJ2-7	many	.
TGTGCCAGCAGCTTCGGGACAGGGCTCACCTACGAGCAGTACTTC	CASSFGTGLTYEQYF	TRBV7-6	TRBJ2-7	many	TRBD1
TGTGCCAGCAGCTTAGTGGGACAGGCCTATGGCTACACCTTC	CASSLVGQAYGYTF	TRBV7-9	TRBJ1-2	many	TRBD1
TGCAGCGCGGGACAGGCCGGGGAGCTGTTTTTT	CSAGQAGELFF	TRBV29-1	TRBJ2-2	many	TRBD1
TGTGCCAGCAGCCCCCAGGGGTTAGCTAACTATGGCTACACCTTC	CASSPQGLANYGYTF	TRBV7-9	TRBJ1-2	many	.
TGCGCCAGCAGCCAAGATCCTTTCGGGGGCTCTGGGGCCAACGTCCTGACTTTC	CASSQDPFGGSGANVLTF	TRBV4-1	TRBJ2-6	many	.
TGTGCCAGTAGTCGGGGGACAGGGTTGGCCGGGGCCAACGTCCTGACTTTC	CASSRGTGLAGANVLTF	TRBV19	TRBJ2-6	many	TRBD1
TGCAGTGCTAGAGCGGGAGGGCCGGAGAAGCAGTTCTTC	CSARAGGPEKQFF	TRBV20-1	TRBJ2-1	many	TRBD2
TGTGCCAGCAGTCGTCGGACTCCAGGAGCAGATACGCAGTATTTT	CASSRRTPGADTQYF	TRBV6-1	TRBJ2-3	few	.
TGTGCCAGCCTTACAGTTGAGAACACCGGGGAGCCGTTTTTT	CASLTVENTGEPFF	TRBV18	TRBJ2-2	few	.
TGTGCCAGCAGCAAAGGGCACTGGTCGGGTCAGCCCCAGCATTTT	CASSKGHWSGQPQHF	TRBV2	TRBJ1-5	many	.
TGTGCCAGCAGGTTGACGGACTACGAGCAGTACTTC	CASRLTDYEQYF	TRBV6-2/TRBV6-3	TRBJ2-7	many	.
TGTGCCAGCAGTTTATTCCAGGGGGTCCCCGAAAAAGCTTTCTTT	CASSLFQGVPEKAFF	TRBV28	TRBJ1-1	few	TRBD1
TGTGCCAGCAGCTTTGTGGGGGGGTTCTCAGATACGCAGTATTTT	CASSFVGGFSDTQYF	TRBV7-2	TRBJ2-3	.	TRBD2
TGTGCCAGCAGCGGGGGACAGGGCCAATACGAGCAGTACTTC	CASSGGQGQYEQYF	TRBV7-6	TRBJ2-7	many	TRBD1
TGTGCCAGCAGCGTAGTGACAGGGGGGACAGATACGCAGTATTTT	CASSVVTGGTDTQYF	TRBV9	TRBJ2-3	many	TRBD1
TGCAGTGCTAGCCCAGGGGCCTACAATGAGCAGTTCTTC	CSASPGAYNEQFF	TRBV20-1	TRBJ2-1	many	.
TGCGCCAGCAGGGGACAGGTGAGCTCCTATAATTCACCCCTCCACTTT	CASRGQVSSYNSPLHF	TRBV4-1	TRBJ1-6	many	TRBD1
TGTGCCAGCAGCGGAAACAGGGGTAATCAGCCCCAGCATTTT	CASSGNRGNQPQHF	TRBV2	TRBJ1-5	many	TRBD1
TGCAGTGCTAGCGGGCAGGGTTATGGCTACACCTTC	CSASGQGYGYTF	TRBV20-1	TRBJ1-2	many	.
TGCGCCAGCAGCCGTCGACAGGGGGCAAGCACTGAAGCTTTCTTT	CASSRRQGASTEAFF	TRBV4-1	TRBJ1-1	.	TRBD1